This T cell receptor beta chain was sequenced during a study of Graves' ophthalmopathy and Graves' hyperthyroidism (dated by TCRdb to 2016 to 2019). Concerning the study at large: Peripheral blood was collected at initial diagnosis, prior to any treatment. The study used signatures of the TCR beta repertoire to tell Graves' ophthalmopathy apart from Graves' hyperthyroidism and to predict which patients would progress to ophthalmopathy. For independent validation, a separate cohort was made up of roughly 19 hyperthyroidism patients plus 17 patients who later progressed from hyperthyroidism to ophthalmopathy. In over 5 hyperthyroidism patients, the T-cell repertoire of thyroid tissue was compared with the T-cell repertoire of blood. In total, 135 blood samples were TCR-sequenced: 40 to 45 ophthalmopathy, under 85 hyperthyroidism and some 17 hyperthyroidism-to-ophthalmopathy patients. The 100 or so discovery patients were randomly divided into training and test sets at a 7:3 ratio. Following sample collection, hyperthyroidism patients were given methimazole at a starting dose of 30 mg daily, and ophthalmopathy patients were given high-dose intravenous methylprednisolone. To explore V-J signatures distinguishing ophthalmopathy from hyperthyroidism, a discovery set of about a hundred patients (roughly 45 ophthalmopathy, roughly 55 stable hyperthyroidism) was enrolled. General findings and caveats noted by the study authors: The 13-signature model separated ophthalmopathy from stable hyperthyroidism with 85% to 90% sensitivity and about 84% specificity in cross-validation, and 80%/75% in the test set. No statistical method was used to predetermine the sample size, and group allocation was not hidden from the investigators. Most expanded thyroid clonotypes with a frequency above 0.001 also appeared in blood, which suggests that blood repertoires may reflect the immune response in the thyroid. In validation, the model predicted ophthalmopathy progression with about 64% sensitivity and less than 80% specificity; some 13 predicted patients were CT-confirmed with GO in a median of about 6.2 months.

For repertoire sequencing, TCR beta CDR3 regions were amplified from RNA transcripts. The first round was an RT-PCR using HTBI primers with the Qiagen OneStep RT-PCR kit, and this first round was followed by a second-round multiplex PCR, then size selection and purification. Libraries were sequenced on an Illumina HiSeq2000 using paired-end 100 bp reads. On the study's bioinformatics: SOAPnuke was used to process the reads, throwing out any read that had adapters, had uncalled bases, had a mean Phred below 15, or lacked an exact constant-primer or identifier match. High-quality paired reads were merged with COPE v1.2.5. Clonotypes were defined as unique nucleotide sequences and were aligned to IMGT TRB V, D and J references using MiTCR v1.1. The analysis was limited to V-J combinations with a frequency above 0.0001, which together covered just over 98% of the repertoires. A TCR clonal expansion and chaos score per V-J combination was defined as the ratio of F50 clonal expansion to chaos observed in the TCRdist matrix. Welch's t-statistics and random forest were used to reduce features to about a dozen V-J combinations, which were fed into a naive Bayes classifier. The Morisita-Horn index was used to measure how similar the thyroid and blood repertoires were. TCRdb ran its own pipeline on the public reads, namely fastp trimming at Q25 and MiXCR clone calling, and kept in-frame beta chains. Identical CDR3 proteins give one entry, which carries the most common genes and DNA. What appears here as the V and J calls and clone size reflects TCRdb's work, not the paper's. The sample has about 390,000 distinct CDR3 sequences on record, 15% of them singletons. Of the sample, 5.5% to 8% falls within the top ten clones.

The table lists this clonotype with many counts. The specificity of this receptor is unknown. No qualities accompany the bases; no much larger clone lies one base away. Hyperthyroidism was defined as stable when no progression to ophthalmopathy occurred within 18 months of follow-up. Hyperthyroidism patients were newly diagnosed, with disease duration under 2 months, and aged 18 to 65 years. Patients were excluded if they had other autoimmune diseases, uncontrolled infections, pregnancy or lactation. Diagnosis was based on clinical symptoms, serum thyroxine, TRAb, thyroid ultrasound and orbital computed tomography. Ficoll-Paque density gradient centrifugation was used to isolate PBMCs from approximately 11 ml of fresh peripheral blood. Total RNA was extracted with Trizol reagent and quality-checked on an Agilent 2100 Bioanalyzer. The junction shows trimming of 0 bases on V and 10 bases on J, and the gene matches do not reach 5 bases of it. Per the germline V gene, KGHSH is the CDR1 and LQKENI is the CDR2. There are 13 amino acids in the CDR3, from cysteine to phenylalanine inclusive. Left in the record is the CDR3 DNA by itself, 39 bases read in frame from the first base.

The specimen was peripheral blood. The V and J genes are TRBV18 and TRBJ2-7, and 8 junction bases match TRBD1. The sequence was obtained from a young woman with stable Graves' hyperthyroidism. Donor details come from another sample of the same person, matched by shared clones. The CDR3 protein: CASSPPQGAHQYF. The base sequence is TGTGCCAGCTCACCACCGCAGGGGGCGCATCAGTACTTC. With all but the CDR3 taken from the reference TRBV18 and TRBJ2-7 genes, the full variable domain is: NAGVMQNPRHLVRRRGQEARLRCSPMKGHSHVYWYRQLPEEGLKFMVYLQKENIIDESGMPKERFSAEFPKEGPSILRIQQVVRGDSAAYFCASSPPQGAHQYFGPGTRLTVT.